The 17 T cell receptor beta chains reported below all come from one sample, sequenced in a study of OX40 agonist ivuxolimab in advanced cancers. TCRdb's copy holds only in-frame clones and misses some; the assay was immunoSEQ multiplex PCR. The sample shows approximately 66,000 clones, about 85% of them seen only once. The sample consisted of CD4+ or CD8+ T cells sorted from blood, taken in a trial of the OX40 agonist ivuxolimab. These TCRs come from an adult with an advanced solid tumor such as melanoma, head and neck, liver or kidney cancer.

V gene TRBV5-1 combines with J gene TRBJ1-6; no clear D gene. This CDR3 is built from 15 residues. Trimming cost V 1 base and J 5 bases, with 10 bases left between them. CDR1 and CDR2 from the germline V gene are SGHRS and YFSETQ. This CDR3 is CASSLQAVNNSPLHF. The CDR3 DNA reads TGCGCCAGCAGCTTGCAGGCCGTGAATAATTCACCCCTCCACTTT.

The J gene is TRBJ1-2, the V gene TRBV28; perhaps TRBD1 as D (6 bases). Deletions cut 5 bases from V and 2 bases from J, with 9 bases between. This CDR3 is built from 13 residues. Per germline, CDR1 MDHEN and CDR2 SYDVKM. The CDR3 DNA reads as TGTGCCAGCAGTACCGGGACAAACTATGGCTACACCTTC. Amino acid sequence: CASSTGTNYGYTF.

The chain is built from TRBV10-3 and TRBJ2-6; D is unresolved. The germline V gene encodes CDR1 ENHRY and CDR2 SYGVKD. The CDR3 runs to 14 residues. The germline V and J ends were trimmed by 3 bases and 0 bases, with 3 bases remaining between them. The CDR3 coding sequence is TGTGCCATCAGTGATAGCTCTGGGGCCAACGTCCTGACTTTC. Amino acid sequence: CAISDSSGANVLTF.

The CDR3 here is CASSQDINEQYF. DNA of the CDR3: TGTGCCAGCAGCCAGGACATAAACGAGCAGTACTTC. This chain uses TRBV4-2 with TRBJ2-7, with D maybe TRBD1 (5 bases). V lost 3 bases and J lost 5, with 8 bases in between. The CDR3 length is 12 residues. Germline CDR1 and CDR2: LGHNA and YNFKEQ.

This chain connects TRBV6-5 to TRBJ1-1; no clear D. Trimming took 5 bases from V and 2 from J, leaving 12 bases between them. The germline V gene has CDR1 MNHEY and CDR2 SVGAGI. This CDR3 comprises 14 residues. CDR3 DNA: TGTGCCAGCAGTCGAAGCGGCACAAACACTGAAGCTTTCTTT. Its translation: CASSRSGTNTEAFF.

The rearrangement joins TRBV10-3 to TRBJ1-1, with D possibly being TRBD1 (6 bases). Germline V gives CDR1 ENHRY, CDR2 SYGVKD. The CDR3 totals 15 residues. Trimming pared 0 bases from V and 3 bases from J, leaving 11 bases between. CDR3 in DNA: TGTGCCATCAGTGAGTCTTGGGGGCGGTACACTGAAGCTTTCTTT. Translated, it gives CAISESWGRYTEAFF.

The chain recombines TRBV19 with TRBJ2-1, with a weak D call TRBD2 (7 bases). The V gene lost 6 bases and the J gene lost 4 bases, with 13 bases spanning the gap. This CDR3 spans 14 amino acids. Germline CDR1 LNHDA, CDR2 SQIVND (reference sequence). The DNA of the CDR3 is TGTGCCAGTAGCCTCGAGGGGGGGTACAATGAGCAGTTCTTC. Residues: CASSLEGGYNEQFF.

This clone was detected only once. The chain combines TRBV28 with TRBJ1-6, with 10 nucleotides matching TRBD1. Unmatched junction bases numbered 8, after V lost 5 bases and J lost 4 bases. CDR3 size: 17 residues. The germline V gene has CDR1 MDHEN and CDR2 SYDVKM. The CDR3: CASSTPTGGLYNSPLHF. The CDR3 DNA reads TGTGCCAGCAGTACTCCGACAGGGGGCTTGTATAATTCACCCCTCCACTTT.

The rearrangement links TRBV6-6 to TRBJ1-5; D call uncertain. The CDR3 has 13 residues. The V gene lost 2 bases and the J gene lost 6 bases, with 8 bases spanning the gap. Germline V gene sequence: CDR1 MNHNY, CDR2 SVGAGI (reference sequence). The CDR3 nucleotides are TGTGCCAGCAGTTACGGCCGAGGTCAGCCCCAGCATTTT. This encodes CASSYGRGQPQHF.

This chain joins TRBV2 and TRBJ1-5; no clear D gene. This CDR3 is 12 amino acids long. Germline lookup yields CDR1 SNHLY and CDR2 FYNNEI. V lost 8 bases, J lost 0 bases, and 5 bases lay in between. The chain's CDR3 is CASGNSNQPQHF. The CDR3 DNA follows: TGTGCCAGCGGAAATAGCAATCAGCCCCAGCATTTT.

This clone was recorded a few times. The V call is TRBV4-2, the J call TRBJ2-1, with D perhaps matching TRBD2 (6 bases). Per germline, CDR1 LGHNA and CDR2 YNFKEQ. The V end lost 4 bases, the J end lost 0 bases, and 16 bases lay between the germline ends. The length of the CDR3 is 17 residues. CDR3 in DNA: TGTGCCAGCAGCCCGTTGGGAGGTCCCAGCTCCTACAATGAGCAGTTCTTC. It codes for CASSPLGGPSSYNEQFF.

There are a few counts of this clone. The chain couples TRBV19 to TRBJ1-3, with TRBD1 as a possible D gene (6 bases). Germline V CDR1 and CDR2: LNHDA, SQIVND (reference sequence). Trimming stripped 4 bases from V and 2 bases from J, with 9 bases between. CDR3 length equals 14 residues. CDR3 nucleotide sequence: TGTGCCAGTAGTAGGGGGACAACTGGAAACACCATATATTTT. Translating gives CASSRGTTGNTIYF.

The gene calls are TRBV13 and TRBJ2-6; TRBD1 might be the D (6 bases). Trimming took 7 bases from V and 0 from J, leaving 16 bases between them. Looked up from germline, CDR1 is PRHDT and CDR2 is FYEKMQ (reference sequence). This CDR3 is built from 17 residues. CDR3 nucleotide sequence: TGTGCCAGCATCCGAGGGGGTTTTAACTCTGGGGCCAACGTCCTGACTTTC. Translation gives CASIRGGFNSGANVLTF. The variable domain in full, completed from reference TRBV13 and TRBJ2-6, reads AAGVIQSPRHLIKEKRETATLKCYPIPRHDTVYWYQQGPGQDPQFLISFYEKMQSDKGSIPDRFSAQQFSDYHSELNMSSLELGDSALYFCASIRGGFNSGANVLTFGAGSRLTVL.

The rearrangement uses TRBV5-4 and TRBJ2-1, with D maybe TRBD2 (6 bases). Germline-derived CDR1 and CDR2 are SGHNT and YYREEE (reference sequence). Trimming took 0 bases from V and 0 from J, leaving 10 bases between them. CDR3 length: 16 amino acids. CDR3 nucleotide sequence: TGTGCCAGCAGCTTGGTTCGGGGGACCTCCTACAATGAGCAGTTCTTC. Protein sequence: CASSLVRGTSYNEQFF.

A word on this clone: An end of the junction does not agree with germline; a read error may underlie this. The chain combines TRBV7-2 with TRBJ2-2; D gene uncertain. Germline assignment: CDR1 SGHTA and CDR2 FQGNSA. The CDR3 consists of 11 residues. The CDR3, as DNA: TGTGCCAGCAGCTCTACCGAGGAGCTGTTTTTT. Translation gives CASSSTEELFF.

The V gene is TRBV9, the J gene TRBJ2-6, with TRBD1 as a possible D gene (6 bases). Germline CDR1 is SGDLS and CDR2 is YYNGEE. This CDR3 has 16 residues. V lost 0 bases and J lost 4, with 11 bases in between. The CDR3 bases are TGTGCCAGCAGCGTAGAGTGGGGGCACGGGGCCAACGTCCTGACTTTC. Residues: CASSVEWGHGANVLTF.

This clone was seen more than once but under ten times. The chain joins TRBV30 to TRBJ2-1; TRBD2 matches 8 bases. Germline CDR1 GTSNPN, CDR2 SVGIG (reference sequence). V lost 3 bases, J lost 2 bases, and 6 bases stayed unmatched. CDR3 length equals 15 residues. This CDR3 reads CAWRLPGGPYNEQFF. The CDR3, as DNA: TGTGCCTGGAGGTTACCGGGAGGGCCCTACAATGAGCAGTTCTTC.